This TCR beta chain was documented in a study of memory CD4+ T cells and cytomegalovirus serostatus. Study-level points and caveats: Suggested: most of the CMV-linked TCR signature lies in CD4+ memory cells. CMV serostatus prediction reached median AUC 0.95, or 0.91 with US-trained model. Of 164 reported CMV TCRbeta sequences, about 67 were found in memory CD4+ repertoires.

V lost 4 bases, J lost 10 bases, and 8 bases lay in between. The CDR3 runs to 11 residues. CDR1 MDHEN and CDR2 SYDVKM come from the germline V gene. On this clone itself: Its specificity is unknown.

The repertoire was sequenced with immunoSEQ multiplex PCR; TCRdb's copy has only in-frame clones and lacks some. The sample holds roughly 49,000 clones, roughly 78% seen once. The sort gate was single viable CD3+CD4+CD8-CD45RO+ cells for memory CD4+ T cells. Sequenced sample: memory CD4+ T cells from blood. The V call is TRBV28, the J call TRBJ2-1, with D uncertain. The clonotype comes from an adult in good health and CMV-seronegative. The CDR3 DNA is TGTGCCAGCAGTTCCCCGACCGAGCAGTTCTTC. Its translation is CASSSPTEQFF.